This TCR beta chain was captured in a study of T cells in Graves' hyperthyroidism and ophthalmopathy. Amplification of TCR beta CDR3 regions used RNA as the template. TCR CDR3 regions were first amplified by RT-PCR with HTBI primers. TCRdb reprocessed the multiplex PCR reads via MiXCR and lists one record per CDR3 protein. The table lists under 800,000 distinct CDR3 sequences, 14% of them singletons. Germline V lookup: CDR1 DFQATT, CDR2 SNEGSKA (reference sequence). This CDR3 has 15 amino acids. V lost 0 bases to trimming and J lost 7 bases; unmatched junction nucleotides: 4. Patients were aged 18 to 65, had disease duration under 2 months, and had newly diagnosed hyperthyroidism. For the diagnoses, clinical symptoms, serum thyroxine and TRAb, thyroid ultrasound and orbital computed tomography were used.

Sequenced: blood. This chain connects TRBV20-1 to TRBJ1-6, with TRBD1 matching 9 bases. This receptor was identified in a woman younger than 35 with Graves' hyperthyroidism. The CDR3 DNA sequence: TGCAGTGCTAGAGAGGACAGGGGTGAGAATTCACCCCTCCACTTT. Translating it yields CSAREDRGENSPLHF.